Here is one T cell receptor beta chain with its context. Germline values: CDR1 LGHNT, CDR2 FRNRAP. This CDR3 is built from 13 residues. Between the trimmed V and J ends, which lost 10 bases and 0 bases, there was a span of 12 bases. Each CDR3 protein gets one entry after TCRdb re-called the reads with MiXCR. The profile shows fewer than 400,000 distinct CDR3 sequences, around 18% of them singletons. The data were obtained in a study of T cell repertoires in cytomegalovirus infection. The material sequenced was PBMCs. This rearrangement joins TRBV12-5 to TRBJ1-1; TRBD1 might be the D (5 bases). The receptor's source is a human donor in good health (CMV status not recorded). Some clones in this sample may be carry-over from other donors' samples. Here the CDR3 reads CAITGQVNTEAFF. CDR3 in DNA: TGTGCTATTACGGGGCAAGTGAACACTGAAGCTTTCTTT.